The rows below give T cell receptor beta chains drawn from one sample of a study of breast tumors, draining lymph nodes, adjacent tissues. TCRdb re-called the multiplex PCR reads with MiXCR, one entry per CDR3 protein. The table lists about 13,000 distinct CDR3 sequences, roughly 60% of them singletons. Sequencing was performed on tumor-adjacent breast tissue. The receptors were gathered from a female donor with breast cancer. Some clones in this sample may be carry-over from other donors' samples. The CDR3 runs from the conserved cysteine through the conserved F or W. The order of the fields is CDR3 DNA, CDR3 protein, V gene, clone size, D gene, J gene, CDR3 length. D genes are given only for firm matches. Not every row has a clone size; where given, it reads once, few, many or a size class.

DNA: TGTGCCAGCAGCTTGGAGGGGAGTACCGGGGGTCTGATCTATGGCTACACCTTC; CDR3: CASSLEGSTGGLIYGYTF; V: TRBV5-8; size: medium-sized; D: NA; J: TRBJ1-2; length: 18
DNA: TGTGCCTTGAGTCGGACAGCTGAAAAGCTGTTTTTT; CDR3: CALSRTAEKLFF; V: TRBV30; size: NA; D: NA; J: TRBJ1-4; length: 12
DNA: TGTGCCAGCAAAACCCCCCGGACTAGCGGATTGGATACGCAGTATTTT; CDR3: CASKTPRTSGLDTQYF; V: TRBV7-9; size: once; D: TRBD2; J: TRBJ2-3; length: 16
DNA: TGTGCCAGCAGCGGAACAGGTCCTAATGAAAAACTGTTTTTT; CDR3: CASSGTGPNEKLFF; V: TRBV7-9; size: few; D: NA; J: TRBJ1-4; length: 14
DNA: TGTGCCATCAGTGAGACAGGGGCTGGAAACACCATATATTTT; CDR3: CAISETGAGNTIYF; V: TRBV10-3; size: few; D: TRBD1; J: TRBJ1-3; length: 14
DNA: TGCAGAACACCGGGACCTCAATCGAGTGAGCAGTTCTTC; CDR3: CRTPGPQSSEQFF; V: TRBV20-1; size: NA; D: NA; J: TRBJ2-1; length: 13
DNA: TGTGCCACCAGCCCCCGACCCCTAGCTAGCCTGAGCACAGATACGCAGTATTTT; CDR3: CATSPRPLASLSTDTQYF; V: TRBV15; size: many; D: NA; J: TRBJ2-3; length: 18
DNA: TGTGCCAGCAGCTCAACCAGGGGTTTATCGGATGGCCGCACCTTC; CDR3: CASSSTRGLSDGRTF; V: TRBV9; size: NA; D: NA; J: TRBJ1-2; length: 15
DNA: TGTGCCAGCAGTCCCAGACCCGGACGGAAGAATTCACCCCTCCACTTT; CDR3: CASSPRPGRKNSPLHF; V: TRBV12-3/TRBV12-4; size: NA; D: NA; J: TRBJ1-6; length: 16
DNA: TGTGCCAGCAGTTCCAGGACAGCCGTCTATCAGCCCCAGCATTTT; CDR3: CASSSRTAVYQPQHF; V: TRBV12-3/TRBV12-4; size: NA; D: NA; J: TRBJ1-5; length: 15
DNA: TGTGCCACCAGTTCTAGCGGGAACTACGAGCAGTACTTC; CDR3: CATSSSGNYEQYF; V: TRBV24-1; size: NA; D: TRBD2; J: TRBJ2-7; length: 13
DNA: TGCAGTGCCAGAGATCAGGACAGGCGGGCTGGCCACACCTTC; CDR3: CSARDQDRRAGHTF; V: TRBV20-1; size: NA; D: TRBD1; J: TRBJ1-2; length: 14
DNA: TGTGCCAGCAGCTTACAGGGGTTTGAGCAGTTCTTC; CDR3: CASSLQGFEQFF; V: TRBV5-6; size: large; D: TRBD1; J: TRBJ2-1; length: 12
DNA: TGTGCCAGCAGCCGCGGCTACCCTAATGAAAAACTGTTTTTT; CDR3: CASSRGYPNEKLFF; V: TRBV6-5; size: NA; D: NA; J: TRBJ1-4; length: 14
DNA: TGTGCCACCAGTGATTATAGGACACCTTACGAGCAGTACTTC; CDR3: CATSDYRTPYEQYF; V: TRBV24-1; size: NA; D: NA; J: TRBJ2-7; length: 14
DNA: TGTGCCAGCAGCGCACGGAGCGGGGGCCGGTCAGATACGCAGTATTTT; CDR3: CASSARSGGRSDTQYF; V: TRBV7-8; size: NA; D: TRBD2; J: TRBJ2-3; length: 16
DNA: TGTGCCAGTAGTATAGTGAGGACAGGAGATTCACCCCTCCACTTT; CDR3: CASSIVRTGDSPLHF; V: TRBV19; size: NA; D: TRBD1; J: TRBJ1-6; length: 15
DNA: TGTGCCAGCAGTTTAGTGGGGCTCGGGGAGCTGTTTTTT; CDR3: CASSLVGLGELFF; V: TRBV28; size: many; D: NA; J: TRBJ2-2; length: 13
DNA: TGCGCCAGCAGCCAGGACAGCTCCTACGAGCAGTACTTC; CDR3: CASSQDSSYEQYF; V: TRBV4-1; size: NA; D: NA; J: TRBJ2-7; length: 13
DNA: TGTGCCAGCAGCTTAACGGGTGGATGCGCCTACGAGCAGTACTTC; CDR3: CASSLTGGCAYEQYF; V: TRBV7-3; size: NA; D: NA; J: TRBJ2-7; length: 15
DNA: TGTGCCAGCAGTTTAGCTAGTAGCAATCAGCCCCAGCATTTT; CDR3: CASSLASSNQPQHF; V: TRBV12-3/TRBV12-4; size: NA; D: NA; J: TRBJ1-5; length: 14
DNA: TGTGCCAGCAGCTTAAATATTAATTCACCCCTCCACTTT; CDR3: CASSLNINSPLHF; V: TRBV7-3; size: NA; D: NA; J: TRBJ1-6; length: 13
DNA: TGCAGTGCTAGGACAGGAGTCTACTATGGCTACACCTTC; CDR3: CSARTGVYYGYTF; V: TRBV20-1; size: NA; D: NA; J: TRBJ1-2; length: 13
DNA: TGTGCCAGTAGTATAGTTACATATCAGCCCCAGCATTTT; CDR3: CASSIVTYQPQHF; V: TRBV19; size: NA; D: NA; J: TRBJ1-5; length: 13
DNA: TGTGCCAGCAGGAAGGGAGGGAATAGCAATCAGCCCCAGCATTTT; CDR3: CASRKGGNSNQPQHF; V: TRBV2; size: NA; D: NA; J: TRBJ1-5; length: 15
DNA: TGTGCCATCACCAATTACGGTGGCCACACCTTC; CDR3: CAITNYGGHTF; V: TRBV10-3; size: NA; D: NA; J: TRBJ1-2; length: 11
DNA: TGTGCCAGCAGCCAAGAGGGGACCTTGGCCCACGAGCAGTACTTC; CDR3: CASSQEGTLAHEQYF; V: TRBV14; size: hyperexpanded; D: NA; J: TRBJ2-7; length: 15
DNA: TGTGCCAGCAGCTTAATCGGGACAGGGGAGGATGCGCAGTATTTT; CDR3: CASSLIGTGEDAQYF; V: TRBV11-2; size: few; D: TRBD1; J: TRBJ2-3; length: 15
DNA: TGCGCCAGCAGTCCCTCGAGCCACTGGGATGAGCAGTTCTTC; CDR3: CASSPSSHWDEQFF; V: TRBV4-3; size: medium-sized; D: NA; J: TRBJ2-1; length: 14
DNA: TGCGCCAGCAGCCCGGACGCCTTACAGGTACTAAGAGTGGACGAGCAGTACTTC; CDR3: CASSPDALQVLRVDEQYF; V: TRBV5-1; size: medium-sized; D: NA; J: TRBJ2-7; length: 18
DNA: TGTGCCAGCAGCCCGGACAGGGGGGCCTATGGCTACACCTTC; CDR3: CASSPDRGAYGYTF; V: TRBV7-3; size: NA; D: TRBD1; J: TRBJ1-2; length: 14
DNA: TGCAGCGTCGACAGAGGAAGTTGGAACTATGGCTACACCTTC; CDR3: CSVDRGSWNYGYTF; V: TRBV29-1; size: NA; D: NA; J: TRBJ1-2; length: 14
DNA: TGTGCCTGGATACGGGAGGGACCTCGTGAGACCCAGTACTTC; CDR3: CAWIREGPRETQYF; V: TRBV30; size: many; D: TRBD2; J: TRBJ2-5; length: 14
DNA: TGTGCCAGCAGCCTTCGAGGCTATTACAATGAGCAGTTCTTC; CDR3: CASSLRGYYNEQFF; V: TRBV14; size: NA; D: NA; J: TRBJ2-1; length: 14
DNA: TGTGCCAGCAGCTGGGGTTTACAACAGGGGGGTAATAACTATGGCTACACCTTC; CDR3: CASSWGLQQGGNNYGYTF; V: TRBV9; size: medium-sized; D: TRBD1; J: TRBJ1-2; length: 18
DNA: TGTGCCAGCAGCTGGGCTCCGGGAGGCGAGCAGTACTTC; CDR3: CASSWAPGGEQYF; V: TRBV5-5; size: many; D: TRBD2; J: TRBJ2-7; length: 13
DNA: TGCAGTGCTAGAGTTTCTGGGGGGTCCTCCTACGAGCAGTACTTC; CDR3: CSARVSGGSSYEQYF; V: TRBV20-1; size: NA; D: NA; J: TRBJ2-7; length: 15
DNA: TGCAGTGCTAGTGGAAGAGGGGGAACTAGCGGGAGTTCCCACACCGGGGAGCTGTTTTTT; CDR3: CSASGRGGTSGSSHTGELFF; V: TRBV20-1; size: NA; D: TRBD2; J: TRBJ2-2; length: 20
DNA: TGTGCCAGCAGCCAAGCTGCTGCCTACGAGCAGTACTTC; CDR3: CASSQAAAYEQYF; V: TRBV3-1; size: NA; D: NA; J: TRBJ2-7; length: 13
DNA: TGCAGCGTCACGGCTAGCGGGAGGGCGGCCCCCAATGAGCAGTCCTTC; CDR3: CSVTASGRAAPNEQSF; V: TRBV29-1; size: NA; D: TRBD2; J: TRBJ2-1; length: 16
DNA: TGTGCCAGCAGCCAACCCCCCCCAAACTACGAGCAGTACTTC; CDR3: CASSQPPPNYEQYF; V: TRBV14; size: NA; D: NA; J: TRBJ2-7; length: 14
DNA: TGTGCCAGCACCAAGACAGGGGATAGGGGCTACACCTTC; CDR3: CASTKTGDRGYTF; V: TRBV11-3; size: hyperexpanded; D: TRBD1; J: TRBJ1-2; length: 13
DNA: TGTGCCAGCAGTTTCGACAGGAATGCGAACACCGGGGAGCTGTTTTTT; CDR3: CASSFDRNANTGELFF; V: TRBV28; size: NA; D: NA; J: TRBJ2-2; length: 16
DNA: TGCAGTGCTAGAGCGACAGGGGTTGGGGAGACCCAGTACTTC; CDR3: CSARATGVGETQYF; V: TRBV20-1; size: medium-sized; D: TRBD1; J: TRBJ2-5; length: 14
DNA: TGCAGTGCTAGTGACCCTCAGAGAAACACCATATATTTT; CDR3: CSASDPQRNTIYF; V: TRBV20-1; size: NA; D: NA; J: TRBJ1-3; length: 13
DNA: TGCAGTGCTAGCCCTACTAGCGGGAGTGTAGTAAATACGCAGTATTTT; CDR3: CSASPTSGSVVNTQYF; V: TRBV20-1; size: NA; D: TRBD2; J: TRBJ2-3; length: 16
DNA: TGTGCCAGCAGTCCCTCCAACTACAATGAGCAGTTCTTC; CDR3: CASSPSNYNEQFF; V: TRBV27; size: many; D: NA; J: TRBJ2-1; length: 13
DNA: TGCAGTGCTAGAGCGGGAGGCAGGGTCTTCGAGCAGTACTTC; CDR3: CSARAGGRVFEQYF; V: TRBV20-1; size: NA; D: TRBD2; J: TRBJ2-7; length: 14
DNA: TGTGCCAGCAGTCGAATGCCGGGGACAGGGGCTTTCTATGGCTACACCTTC; CDR3: CASSRMPGTGAFYGYTF; V: TRBV7-2; size: NA; D: TRBD1; J: TRBJ1-2; length: 17
DNA: TGTGCCACCATGAGACAGGGTTGGGCAGATACGCAGTATTTT; CDR3: CATMRQGWADTQYF; V: TRBV2; size: NA; D: TRBD1; J: TRBJ2-3; length: 14
DNA: TGTGCCAGCAGCTTAGAGGAAACCACAGATACGCAGTATTTT; CDR3: CASSLEETTDTQYF; V: TRBV11-3; size: few; D: NA; J: TRBJ2-3; length: 14
DNA: TGTGCCAGCAGCTTGGGCAGGGGCACAGATACGCAGTATTTT; CDR3: CASSLGRGTDTQYF; V: TRBV5-5; size: many; D: NA; J: TRBJ2-3; length: 14
DNA: TGTGCCAGCAGTGGGGGCCAGAGACACTACTATGGCTACACCTTC; CDR3: CASSGGQRHYYGYTF; V: TRBV2; size: few; D: NA; J: TRBJ1-2; length: 15
DNA: TGTGCCTGGAGTGTGGGACTAGCGGGAACAGAGACCCAGTACTTC; CDR3: CAWSVGLAGTETQYF; V: TRBV30; size: many; D: TRBD2; J: TRBJ2-5; length: 15
DNA: TGTGCCAGCGGCGTAGACGAACAGGGCCGCAATGAGCAGTTCTTC; CDR3: CASGVDEQGRNEQFF; V: TRBV9; size: once; D: NA; J: TRBJ2-1; length: 15
DNA: TGCAGTGCTAGAGAAAGGCAGTTACGTGAAGCTTTCTTT; CDR3: CSARERQLREAFF; V: TRBV20-1; size: many; D: NA; J: TRBJ1-1; length: 13
DNA: TGTGCCAGCAGTTTAACAGGGGGCATAGGTCAGCCCCAGCATTTT; CDR3: CASSLTGGIGQPQHF; V: TRBV12-3/TRBV12-4; size: NA; D: TRBD1; J: TRBJ1-5; length: 15
DNA: TGTGCCAGCAGTTTTCATACAAACGAGCAGTTCTTC; CDR3: CASSFHTNEQFF; V: TRBV12-3/TRBV12-4; size: NA; D: NA; J: TRBJ2-1; length: 12
DNA: TGTGCCAGCAGCTTAGTTCCTAGCGGCTACGAGCAGTACTTC; CDR3: CASSLVPSGYEQYF; V: TRBV7-8; size: NA; D: TRBD2; J: TRBJ2-7; length: 14